This note documents a single T cell receptor beta chain sequence. The antigen is unknown. This specimen comes from a study of cytomegalovirus exposure and HLA in healthy donors. Study-wide background: Early released data had approximately 86 million unique TCRs, all coming from HLA-typed donors.

Study-level findings and limits: Cytomegalovirus-associated status was assigned to more than 150 TCR beta chains.

The V and J ends lost 7 bases and 6 bases respectively, with 9 bases between them. CDR1 and CDR2 from the germline V gene are SNHLY and FYNNEI. The CDR3 loop spans 12 amino acids. Amplification used 60 Vbeta primers and 13 Jbeta primers. Some clones are missing from TCRdb's copy, which holds only in-frame ones; the method was immunoSEQ multiplex PCR. Among roughly 74,000 clones listed, about four fifths were seen once. The sample comprised PBMCs. The origin of this receptor is a man in his forties or fifties in good health and CMV-seronegative. V is TRBV2 and J is TRBJ1-4; D remains ambiguous. The CDR3 protein is CASNEGYEKLFF. In DNA, the CDR3 is TGTGCCAGCAACGAGGGATATGAAAAACTGTTTTTT.